The T cell receptor (beta chain) described here comes from a study of T cell repertoires in cytomegalovirus infection. Overall study: CMV infection together with matching HLA type was indicated by public TCR beta signatures. Study findings and constraints: HLA-C-restricted CMV-specific TCR beta clonotypes were dominant in the ex vivo response.

To note about this clonotype: Its antigen is as yet unknown.

TCRdb ran MiXCR on the reads and lists one entry per CDR3 protein. This sample has 150,000 to 200,000 distinct CDR3 sequences, with around 14% found just once. The length of the CDR3 is 13 residues. V lost 3 bases and J 5 bases, leaving 11 bases between the germline ends. The V gene's germline CDR1 is SGHRS and CDR2 YFSETQ. This clonotype was sampled from a human donor in good health (CMV status not recorded). Some clones in this sample may be carry-over from other donors' samples. V is TRBV5-1 and J is TRBJ1-2, with a weak D call TRBD1 (6 bases). Sequenced: PBMCs. The CDR3 region has the DNA TGCGCCAGCAGCTACAGGGTTGGATATGGCTACACCTTC. The encoded protein is CASSYRVGYGYTF. The entire variable domain, with the rest obtained from reference TRBV5-1 and TRBJ1-2, is as follows: KAGVTQTPRYLIKTRGQQVTLSCSPISGHRSVSWYQQTPGQGLQFLFEYFSETQRNKGNFPGRFSGRQFSNSRSEMNVSTLELGDSALYLCASSYRVGYGYTFGSGTRLTVV.